These 13 T cell receptor beta chains share one sample of origin, sequenced in a study of OX40 agonist ivuxolimab in advanced cancers. This table comes from immunoSEQ multiplex PCR, and its TCRdb copy is limited to in-frame clones, with some not included. The sample has under 50,000 clones, 92% seen once. The input for sequencing was CD4+ or CD8+ T cells sorted from blood, taken in a trial of the OX40 agonist ivuxolimab. The receptors shown here come from an adult with an advanced solid tumor such as melanoma, head and neck, liver or kidney cancer.

This chain links TRBV7-3 with TRBJ2-7, with D possibly TRBD2 on 5 matching bases. The germline CDR1 and CDR2 sequences are SGHTA and FQGTGA. The V end lost 11 bases, the J end lost 4 bases, and 12 bases lay between the germline ends. The CDR3 contains 11 residues. The CDR3 here is CALRAMYEQYF. The CDR3 DNA sequence: TGTGCCCTGAGGGCGATGTACGAGCAGTACTTC.

This chain connects TRBV11-3 to TRBJ2-7; D is uncertain. The V end lost 0 bases, the J end lost 3 bases, and 12 bases lay between the germline ends. From germline, CDR1 is SGHNT and CDR2 YENEEA. The CDR3 runs 15 residues. This CDR3 reads CASSLDLPPYYEQYV. The CDR3 nucleotides read TGTGCCAGCAGCTTAGATCTGCCCCCATACTACGAGCAGTACGTC.

The chain uses TRBV19 and TRBJ2-3; D could derive from TRBD1 or TRBD2 (6 bases each). This CDR3 spans 15 amino acids. V lost 0 bases and J 4 bases, leaving 11 bases between the germline ends. Looked up from germline, CDR1 is LNHDA and CDR2 is SQIVND (reference sequence). The CDR3 sequence: CASSIDRGLADTQYF. CDR3 DNA sequence: TGTGCCAGTAGTATAGACCGGGGGCTCGCAGATACGCAGTATTTT.

The rearrangement links TRBV27 to TRBJ2-2, with TRBD2 matching 8 bases. V gave up 2 bases and J gave up 6 bases; unmatched junction bases: 2. Germline CDR1 and CDR2: MNHEY and SMNVEV (reference sequence). The CDR3 has 14 residues. CDR3 protein: CASSLSGSPGELFF. As DNA, the CDR3 is TGTGCCAGCAGTTTAAGCGGGAGCCCCGGGGAGCTGTTTTTT.

This chain links TRBV7-9 with TRBJ2-7; maybe TRBD1 (5 bases). Germline V gene lookup returns CDR1 SEHNR and CDR2 FQNEAQ (reference sequence). CDR3 length: 12 residues. V dropped 5 bases and J dropped 7 bases, with 12 bases sitting between them. In DNA, the CDR3 is TGTGCCAGCAGCCAACAGGAAGGAGAGCAGTACTTC. This codes for CASSQQEGEQYF.

This clone was observed a single time. The rearrangement uses TRBV15 and TRBJ2-1; TRBD2 aligns across 10 bases. Germline assignment: CDR1 LNHNV and CDR2 YYDKDF (reference sequence). The length of the CDR3 is 15 residues. V shed 6 bases and J 6 bases; nucleotides not matched to a gene: 8. CDR3 sequence: CATRPPAGGRNEQFF. The CDR3 bases are TGTGCCACCAGACCCCCAGCGGGAGGGCGCAATGAGCAGTTCTTC.

The gene calls are TRBV4-1 and TRBJ2-1; 9 nucleotides match TRBD2. The V gene's germline CDR1 is MGHRA and CDR2 YSYEKL. Trimming at V came to 5 bases and at J to 8 bases, leaving 25 bases not matched to a gene. CDR3 length: 20 amino acids. CDR3 sequence: CASSTREGGLATPLGYEQFF. The DNA of the CDR3 is TGCGCCAGCAGCACCCGGGAGGGTGGACTAGCGACACCTCTGGGCTATGAGCAGTTCTTC.

The CDR3 sequence is CASSIRRPQHF. The CDR3 DNA sequence: TGTGCCAGCAGCATCCGGCGGCCCCAGCATTTT. This chain links TRBV21-1 with TRBJ1-5. TRBV21-1 is a pseudogene. The CDR3 consists of 11 residues.

This sequence joins TRBV28 and TRBJ2-4, with D possibly TRBD1 on 5 matching bases. Trimming took 7 bases from V and 1 from J, leaving 17 bases between them. The CDR3 loop spans 16 amino acids. Germline-derived CDR1 and CDR2 are MDHEN and SYDVKM. The CDR3 coding sequence is TGTGCCAGCACAGAAAAAAAGGGGTCGGCCAAAAACATTCAGTACTTC. Translation gives CASTEKKGSAKNIQYF. Using reference TRBV28 and TRBJ2-4 for the parts outside the CDR3, the full variable domain is DVKVTQSSRYLVKRTGEKVFLECVQDMDHENMFWYRQDPGLGLRLIYFSYDVKMKEKGDIPEGYSVSREKKERFSLILESASTNQTSMYLCASTEKKGSAKNIQYFGAGTRLSVL.

The chain combines TRBV13 with TRBJ2-3, with 9 bases identical to TRBD2. Germline V gene sequence: CDR1 PRHDT, CDR2 FYEKMQ (reference sequence). V lost 4 bases, J lost 4 bases, and 9 bases stayed unmatched. This CDR3 comprises 16 residues. The CDR3 nucleotides are TGTGCCAGCAGCTATGGGGTAGCGGGAGACTCAGATACGCAGTATTTT. Its protein is CASSYGVAGDSDTQYF.

This chain's CDR3 is CASSPRRDEQFF. The CDR3 coding sequence is TGTGCCAGCAGCCCGCGGCGGGATGAGCAGTTCTTC. This chain joins TRBV9 and TRBJ2-1; TRBD2 is a possible D gene (5 bases). Germline loops: CDR1 SGDLS, CDR2 YYNGEE. V lost 4 bases and J 8 bases, leaving 10 bases between the germline ends. The CDR3 is made up of 12 amino acids.

The V gene is TRBV18, the J gene TRBJ1-1; TRBD1 aligns across 8 bases. CDR1 KGHSH and CDR2 LQKENI come from the germline V gene. The CDR3 is 18 amino acids. The J segment lost 5 bases and the V segment lost 3 bases, leaving 17 bases of the junction unmatched. CDR3 coding DNA: TGTGCCAGCTCACCTCAAGGGACAGGTGTATATTTAAGTACTGAAGCTTTCTTT. The encoded protein is CASSPQGTGVYLSTEAFF.

The chain is built from TRBV9 and TRBJ1-6; unclear D gene. The CDR3 length is 19 residues. Germline CDR1 is SGDLS and CDR2 is YYNGEE. The ends were cut back, 4 bases at V and 6 bases at J, with 26 bases in the middle. CDR3 sequence reads: CASSRRAESSQFFNSPLHF. The CDR3 region has the DNA TGTGCCAGCAGCAGAAGGGCAGAATCTAGCCAGTTCTTTAATTCACCCCTCCACTTT.